In this sample, the clone carrying this T cell receptor (beta chain) turned up once. Its antigen remains unidentified. Clones were sequenced by immunoSEQ multiplex PCR, and TCRdb holds only the in-frame ones, with some missing. The data hold 60,000 to 80,000 clones, with 91% observed a single time. The data originate from a study of resident and recirculating memory T cells in vitiligo. General study points: Sequences differed between biopsy sites and patients, suggesting private specificity.

Germline CDR1 is SGHDT and CDR2 is YYEEEE. V shed 2 bases and J 1 base; nucleotides not matched to a gene: 3. This CDR3 is built from 15 residues. Sequenced input: blood. V and J are TRBV5-6 and TRBJ1-1, with 9 bases fitting TRBD1. This receptor was taken from a male donor with vitiligo. The CDR3 spells CASSLTGGKNTEAFF. The CDR3 nucleotides read TGTGCCAGCAGCTTAACAGGGGGCAAGAACACTGAAGCTTTCTTT. Full variable domain (outside the CDR3, taken from reference TRBV5-6 and TRBJ1-1): DAGVTQSPTHLIKTRGQQVTLRCSPKSGHDTVSWYQQALGQGPQFIFQYYEEEERQRGNFPDRFSGHQFPNYSSELNVNALLLGDSALYLCASSLTGGKNTEAFFGQGTRLTVV.